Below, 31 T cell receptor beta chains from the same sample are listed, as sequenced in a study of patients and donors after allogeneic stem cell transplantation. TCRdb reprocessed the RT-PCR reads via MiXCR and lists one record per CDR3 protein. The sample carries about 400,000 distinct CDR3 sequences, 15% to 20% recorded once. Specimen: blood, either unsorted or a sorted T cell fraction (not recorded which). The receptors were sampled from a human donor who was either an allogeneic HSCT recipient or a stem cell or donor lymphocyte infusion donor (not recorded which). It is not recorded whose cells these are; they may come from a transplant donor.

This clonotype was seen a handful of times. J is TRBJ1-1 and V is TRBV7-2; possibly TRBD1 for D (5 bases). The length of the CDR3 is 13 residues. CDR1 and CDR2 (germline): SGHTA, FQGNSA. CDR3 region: CARPDNMNTEAFF. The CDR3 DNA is TGTGCTCGGCCGGACAACATGAACACTGAAGCTTTCTTT.

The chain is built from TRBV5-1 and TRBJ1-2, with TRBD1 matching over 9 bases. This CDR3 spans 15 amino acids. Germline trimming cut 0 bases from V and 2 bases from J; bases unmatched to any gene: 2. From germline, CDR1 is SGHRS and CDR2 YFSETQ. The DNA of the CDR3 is TGCGCCAGCAGCTTGGAACAGGGGGCAAACTATGGCTACACCTTC. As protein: CASSLEQGANYGYTF.

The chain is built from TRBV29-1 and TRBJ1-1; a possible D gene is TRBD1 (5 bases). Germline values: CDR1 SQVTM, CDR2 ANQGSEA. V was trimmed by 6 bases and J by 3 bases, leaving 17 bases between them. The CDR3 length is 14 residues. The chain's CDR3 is CSVSRDFEDTEAFF. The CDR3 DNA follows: TGCAGCGTGAGCAGGGATTTTGAGGACACTGAAGCTTTCTTT.

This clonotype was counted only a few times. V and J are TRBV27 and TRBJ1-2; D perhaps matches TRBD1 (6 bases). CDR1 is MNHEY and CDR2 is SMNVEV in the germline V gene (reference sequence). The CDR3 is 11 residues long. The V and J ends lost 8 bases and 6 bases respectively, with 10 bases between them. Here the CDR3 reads CASQGSHGYTF. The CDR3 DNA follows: TGTGCCAGCCAGGGGTCGCATGGCTACACCTTC.

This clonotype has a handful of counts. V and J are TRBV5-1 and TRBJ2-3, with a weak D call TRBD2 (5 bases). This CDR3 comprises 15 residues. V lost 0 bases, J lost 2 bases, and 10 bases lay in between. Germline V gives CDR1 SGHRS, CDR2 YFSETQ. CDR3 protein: CASSLAGTPTDTQYF. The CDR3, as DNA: TGCGCCAGCAGCTTGGCGGGAACTCCCACAGATACGCAGTATTTT.

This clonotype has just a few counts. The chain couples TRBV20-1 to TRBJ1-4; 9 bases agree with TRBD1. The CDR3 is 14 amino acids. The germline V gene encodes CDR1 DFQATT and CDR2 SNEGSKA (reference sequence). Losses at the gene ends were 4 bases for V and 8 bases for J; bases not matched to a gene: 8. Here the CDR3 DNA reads TGCAGTGCTAAGGACAGGGGACGTGGAGAAAAACTGTTTTTT. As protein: CSAKDRGRGEKLFF.

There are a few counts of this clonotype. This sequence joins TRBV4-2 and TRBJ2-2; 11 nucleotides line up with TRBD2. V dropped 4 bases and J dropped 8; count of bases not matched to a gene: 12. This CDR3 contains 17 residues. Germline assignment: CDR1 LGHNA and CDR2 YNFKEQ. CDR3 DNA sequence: TGTGCCAGCAGCCTCCTACCACTAGCGGGGGCTCCAGGGGAGCTGTTTTTT. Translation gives CASSLLPLAGAPGELFF.

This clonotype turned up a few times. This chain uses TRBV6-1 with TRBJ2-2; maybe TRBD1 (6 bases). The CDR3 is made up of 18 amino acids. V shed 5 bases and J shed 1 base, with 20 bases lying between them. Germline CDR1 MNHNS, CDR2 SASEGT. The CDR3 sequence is CASSNKIRQEQNTGELFF. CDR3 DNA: TGTGCCAGCAGTAATAAGATAAGACAGGAACAGAACACCGGGGAGCTGTTTTTT.

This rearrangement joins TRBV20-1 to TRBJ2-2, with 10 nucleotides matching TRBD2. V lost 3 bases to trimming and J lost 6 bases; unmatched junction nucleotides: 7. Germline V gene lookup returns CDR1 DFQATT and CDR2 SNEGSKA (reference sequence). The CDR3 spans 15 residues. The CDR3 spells CSARRPGTSAGELFF. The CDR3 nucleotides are TGCAGTGCTAGGAGGCCCGGGACTAGCGCCGGGGAGCTGTTTTTT.

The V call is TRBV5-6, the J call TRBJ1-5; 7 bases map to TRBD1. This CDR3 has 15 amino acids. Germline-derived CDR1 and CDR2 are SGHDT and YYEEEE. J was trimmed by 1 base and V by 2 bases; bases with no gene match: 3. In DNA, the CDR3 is TGTGCCAGCAGCTTACAGGGGAGGAGCAATCAGCCCCAGCATTTT. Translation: CASSLQGRSNQPQHF.

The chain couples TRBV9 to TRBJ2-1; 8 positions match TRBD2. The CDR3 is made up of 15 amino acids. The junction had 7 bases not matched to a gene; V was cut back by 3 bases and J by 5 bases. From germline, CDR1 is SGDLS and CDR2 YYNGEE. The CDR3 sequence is CASSARGGPDNEQFF. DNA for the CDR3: TGTGCCAGCAGCGCCCGGGGGGGCCCCGACAATGAGCAGTTCTTC.

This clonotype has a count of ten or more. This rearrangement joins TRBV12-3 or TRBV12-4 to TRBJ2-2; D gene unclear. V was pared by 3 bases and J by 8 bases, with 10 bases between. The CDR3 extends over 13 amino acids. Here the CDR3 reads CASSFSPLGELFF. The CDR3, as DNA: TGTGCCAGCAGTTTCTCTCCTTTAGGGGAGCTGTTTTTT.

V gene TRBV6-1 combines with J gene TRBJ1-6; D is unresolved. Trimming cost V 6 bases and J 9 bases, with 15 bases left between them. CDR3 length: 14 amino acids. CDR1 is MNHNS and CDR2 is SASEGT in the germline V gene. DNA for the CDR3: TGTGCCAGCAGGCCCAGGTCGTTAACTTCACCCCTCCACTTT. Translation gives CASRPRSLTSPLHF.

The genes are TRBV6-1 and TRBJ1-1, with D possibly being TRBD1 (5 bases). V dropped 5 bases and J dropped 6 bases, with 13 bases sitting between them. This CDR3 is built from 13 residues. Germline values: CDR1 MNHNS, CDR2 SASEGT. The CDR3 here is CASSRDRPPEAFF. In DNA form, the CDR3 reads TGTGCCAGCAGTCGAGACAGACCCCCTGAAGCTTTCTTT.

The CDR3 loop is CASKDYNEQFF. For the CDR3, the DNA is TGTGCCAGCAAGGACTACAATGAGCAGTTCTTC. V usage is TRBV12-3 or TRBV12-4 and J usage is TRBJ2-1; D uncertain. Between the trimmed V and J ends, which lost 7 bases and 3 bases, there was a span of 4 bases. This CDR3 comprises 11 residues.

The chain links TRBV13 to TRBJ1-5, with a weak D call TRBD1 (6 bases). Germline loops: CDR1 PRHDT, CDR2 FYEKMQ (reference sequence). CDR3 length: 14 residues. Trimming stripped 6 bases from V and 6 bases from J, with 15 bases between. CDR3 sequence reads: CASRLQGSGQPQHF. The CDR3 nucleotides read TGTGCCAGCAGGTTACAGGGAAGTGGTCAGCCCCAGCATTTT.

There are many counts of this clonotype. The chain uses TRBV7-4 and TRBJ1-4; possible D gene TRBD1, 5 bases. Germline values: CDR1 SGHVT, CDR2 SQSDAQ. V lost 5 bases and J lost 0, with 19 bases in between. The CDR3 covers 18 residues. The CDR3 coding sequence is TGTGCCAGCAGCCTTACCGGGACCCGAAACACAACTAATGAAAAACTGTTTTTT. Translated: CASSLTGTRNTTNEKLFF.

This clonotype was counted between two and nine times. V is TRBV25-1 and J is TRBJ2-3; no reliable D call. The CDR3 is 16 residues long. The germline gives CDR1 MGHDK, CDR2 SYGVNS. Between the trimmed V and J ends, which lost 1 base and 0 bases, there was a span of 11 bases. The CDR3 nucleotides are TGTGCCAGCAGTGAATTAGGCGGTTCTAGCACAGATACGCAGTATTTT. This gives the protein CASSELGGSSTDTQYF.

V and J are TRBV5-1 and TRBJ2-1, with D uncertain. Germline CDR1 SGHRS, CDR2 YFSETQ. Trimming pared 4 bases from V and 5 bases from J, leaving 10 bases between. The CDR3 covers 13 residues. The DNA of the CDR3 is TGCGCCAGCAGCAATCGGACGGACAATGAGCAGTTCTTC. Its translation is CASSNRTDNEQFF.

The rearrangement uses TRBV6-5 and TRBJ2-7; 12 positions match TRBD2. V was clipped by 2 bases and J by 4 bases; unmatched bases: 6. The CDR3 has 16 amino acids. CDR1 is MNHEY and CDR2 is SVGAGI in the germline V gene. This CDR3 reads CASSYGASGRVYEQYF. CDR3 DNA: TGTGCCAGCAGTTACGGCGCTAGCGGGAGGGTTTACGAGCAGTACTTC.

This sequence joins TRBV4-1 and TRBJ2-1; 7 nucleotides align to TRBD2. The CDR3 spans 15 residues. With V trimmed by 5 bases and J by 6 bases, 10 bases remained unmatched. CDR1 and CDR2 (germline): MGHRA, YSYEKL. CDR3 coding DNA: TGCGCCAGCAGCGGTTGGAGCGGGGTATGCAATGAGCAGTTCTTC. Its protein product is CASSGWSGVCNEQFF.

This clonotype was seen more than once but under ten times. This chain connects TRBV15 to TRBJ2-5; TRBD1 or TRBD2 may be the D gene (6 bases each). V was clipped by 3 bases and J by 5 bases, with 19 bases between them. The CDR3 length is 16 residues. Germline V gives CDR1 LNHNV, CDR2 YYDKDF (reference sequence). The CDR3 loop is CATSSGGKQGFETQYF. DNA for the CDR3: TGTGCCACCAGCAGTGGAGGGAAACAGGGTTTCGAGACCCAGTACTTC.

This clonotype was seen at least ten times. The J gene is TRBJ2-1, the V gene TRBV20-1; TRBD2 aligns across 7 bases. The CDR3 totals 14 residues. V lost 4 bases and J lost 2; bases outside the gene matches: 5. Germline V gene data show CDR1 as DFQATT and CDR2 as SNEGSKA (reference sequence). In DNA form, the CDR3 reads TGCAGTGCTATTGGGAGCGGGGCCTACAATGAGCAGTTCTTC. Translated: CSAIGSGAYNEQFF.

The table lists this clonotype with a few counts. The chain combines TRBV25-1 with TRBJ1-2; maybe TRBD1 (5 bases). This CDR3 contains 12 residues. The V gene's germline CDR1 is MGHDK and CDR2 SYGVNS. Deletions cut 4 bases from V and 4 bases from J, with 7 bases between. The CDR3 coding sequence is TGTGCCAGCAGTGGGGGACGCTATGGCTACACCTTC. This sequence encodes CASSGGRYGYTF.

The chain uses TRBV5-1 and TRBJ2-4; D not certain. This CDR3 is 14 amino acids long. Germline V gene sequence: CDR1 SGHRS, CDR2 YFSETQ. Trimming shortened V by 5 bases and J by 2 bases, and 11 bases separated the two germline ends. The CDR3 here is CASRPDRTKNIQYF. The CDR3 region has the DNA TGCGCCAGCAGGCCTGACCGGACCAAAAACATTCAGTACTTC. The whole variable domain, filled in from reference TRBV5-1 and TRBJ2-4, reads KAGVTQTPRYLIKTRGQQVTLSCSPISGHRSVSWYQQTPGQGLQFLFEYFSETQRNKGNFPGRFSGRQFSNSRSEMNVSTLELGDSALYLCASRPDRTKNIQYFGAGTRLSVL.

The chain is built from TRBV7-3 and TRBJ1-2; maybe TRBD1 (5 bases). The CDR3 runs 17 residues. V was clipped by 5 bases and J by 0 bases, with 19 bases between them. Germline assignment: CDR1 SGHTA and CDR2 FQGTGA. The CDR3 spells CASSPTGARSANYGYTF. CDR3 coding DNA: TGTGCCAGCAGCCCAACTGGGGCCCGGTCGGCTAACTATGGCTACACCTTC.

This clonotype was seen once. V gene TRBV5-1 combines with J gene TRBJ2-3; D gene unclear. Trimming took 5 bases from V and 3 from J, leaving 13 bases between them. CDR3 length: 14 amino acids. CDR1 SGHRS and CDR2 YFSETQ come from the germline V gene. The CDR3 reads CASRDKRITDTQYF. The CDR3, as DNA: TGCGCCAGCAGAGACAAACGCATTACAGATACGCAGTATTTT. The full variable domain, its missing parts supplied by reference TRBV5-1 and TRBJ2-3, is KAGVTQTPRYLIKTRGQQVTLSCSPISGHRSVSWYQQTPGQGLQFLFEYFSETQRNKGNFPGRFSGRQFSNSRSEMNVSTLELGDSALYLCASRDKRITDTQYFGPGTRLTVL.

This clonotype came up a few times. The chain's CDR3 is CASSLLGDPSKNIQYF. The CDR3 DNA reads TGCGCCAGCAGCTTGTTAGGGGACCCTTCCAAAAACATTCAGTACTTC. V and J are TRBV5-1 and TRBJ2-4; D might be TRBD1 or TRBD2, each matching 5 bases. The CDR3 extends over 16 amino acids. From germline, CDR1 is SGHRS and CDR2 YFSETQ. V lost 1 base, J lost 2 bases, and 13 bases lay in between.

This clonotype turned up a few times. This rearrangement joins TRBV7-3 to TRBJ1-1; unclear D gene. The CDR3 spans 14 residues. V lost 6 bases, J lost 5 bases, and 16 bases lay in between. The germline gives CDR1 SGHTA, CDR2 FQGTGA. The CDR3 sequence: CASSFEPDVTEAFF. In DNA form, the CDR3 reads TGTGCCAGCAGTTTCGAGCCTGACGTTACTGAAGCTTTCTTT.

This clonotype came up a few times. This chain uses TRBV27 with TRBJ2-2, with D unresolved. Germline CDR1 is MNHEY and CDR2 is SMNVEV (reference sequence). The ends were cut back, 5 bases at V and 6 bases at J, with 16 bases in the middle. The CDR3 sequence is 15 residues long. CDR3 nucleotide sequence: TGTGCCAGCAGTCCCCGGGTGAAGACCCCCGGGGAGCTGTTTTTT. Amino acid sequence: CASSPRVKTPGELFF.

Here the CDR3 DNA reads TGCAGTGCTAGGACAAACAGGGCAGCTAACTATGGCTACACCTTC. Translated: CSARTNRAANYGYTF. The rearrangement joins TRBV20-1 to TRBJ1-2; maybe TRBD1 (6 bases). In germline, CDR1 is DFQATT, CDR2 SNEGSKA (reference sequence). V lost 3 bases and J 0 bases, leaving 14 bases between the germline ends. This CDR3 region has 15 residues.